This record covers a single T cell receptor (beta chain). The antigen is not known. CDR1 is SGHAT and CDR2 is FQNNGV in the germline V gene. V dropped 1 base and J dropped 7; count of bases not matched to a gene: 4. The CDR3 runs to 13 residues. Sequencing was performed with immunoSEQ multiplex PCR; in TCRdb, only in-frame clones are kept and a portion is missing. The data hold fewer than 50,000 clones, with approximately 91% observed a single time. This entry is derived from a study of OX40 agonist ivuxolimab in advanced cancers. As for the study in general: Patients were treated with ivuxolimab, an agonistic anti-OX40 (CD134) antibody. The study enrolled dose-escalation patients with hepatocellular carcinoma, melanoma, renal cell or head and neck cancer. Mean age about 60 years, range 23 to 79; around 80% male.

Broader study findings: The specificity for antigen of the expanded peripheral T cells was not determined.

This receptor was obtained from an adult with an advanced solid tumor such as melanoma, head and neck, liver or kidney cancer. The sample in question was CD4+ or CD8+ T cells sorted from blood, obtained in a trial of the OX40 agonist ivuxolimab. This sequence joins TRBV11-2 and TRBJ2-7; 7 bases fit TRBD2. Written as DNA, the CDR3 is TGTGCCAGCAGCTTAGCAGCGGGACGGGAGCAGTACTTC. Translating it yields CASSLAAGREQYF.